This TCR beta chain stems from a study of blood T cell repertoires in COVID-19. Study-level background: Samples taken during acute and convalescent COVID-19 were collected in the United States, Italy and Spain.

Participant ages covered roughly 18 to 89 years across 20 to 30 US areas. Clinical history as reported by participants underpinned cohort assignment. The CDR3 has 16 amino acids. V was pared by 5 bases and J by 0 bases, with 16 bases between. Germline assignment: CDR1 SGHVS and CDR2 FQNEAQ. Libraries were prepared by immunoSEQ multiplex PCR; TCRdb keeps only in-frame clonotypes and omits some of them. Among some 460,000 clones listed, 87% were seen once. The rearrangement links TRBV7-8 to TRBJ2-5; D uncertain. The sample comprised PBMCs or T cells enriched from blood (not recorded which). The TCR comes from a woman younger than 30 who had recovered from COVID-19. CDR3 loop: CASSPRRGPYQETQYF. The CDR3 DNA reads TGTGCCAGCAGCCCCCGACGTGGGCCGTACCAAGAGACCCAGTACTTC.